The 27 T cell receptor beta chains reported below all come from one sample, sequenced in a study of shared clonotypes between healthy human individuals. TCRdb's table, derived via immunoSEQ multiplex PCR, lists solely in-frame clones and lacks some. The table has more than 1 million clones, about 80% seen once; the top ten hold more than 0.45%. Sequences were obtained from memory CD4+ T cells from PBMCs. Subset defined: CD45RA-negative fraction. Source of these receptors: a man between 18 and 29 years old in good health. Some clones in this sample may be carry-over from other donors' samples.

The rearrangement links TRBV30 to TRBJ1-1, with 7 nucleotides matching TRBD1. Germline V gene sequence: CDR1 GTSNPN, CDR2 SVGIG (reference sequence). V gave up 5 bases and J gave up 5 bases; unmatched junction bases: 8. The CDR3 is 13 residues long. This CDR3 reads CAWGEGARTEAFF. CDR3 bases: TGTGCCTGGGGGGAGGGGGCGAGAACTGAAGCTTTCTTT.

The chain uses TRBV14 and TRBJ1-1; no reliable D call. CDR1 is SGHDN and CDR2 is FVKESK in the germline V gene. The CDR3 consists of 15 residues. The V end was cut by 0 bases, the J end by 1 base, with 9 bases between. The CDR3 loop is CASSQEGRRNTEAFF. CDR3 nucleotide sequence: TGTGCCAGCAGCCAAGAGGGCAGGAGGAACACTGAAGCTTTCTTT. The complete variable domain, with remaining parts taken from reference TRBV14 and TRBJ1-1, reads EAGVTQFPSHSVIEKGQTVTLRCDPISGHDNLYWYRRVMGKEIKFLLHFVKESKQDESGMPNNRFLAERTGGTYSTLKVQPAELEDSGVYFCASSQEGRRNTEAFFGQGTRLTVV.

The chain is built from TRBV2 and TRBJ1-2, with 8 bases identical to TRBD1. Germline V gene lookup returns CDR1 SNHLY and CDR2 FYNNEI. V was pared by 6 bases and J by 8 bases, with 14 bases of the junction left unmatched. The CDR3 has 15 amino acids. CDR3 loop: CASRDDTGGLRGYTF. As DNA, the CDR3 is TGTGCCAGCAGGGACGATACAGGGGGACTGCGGGGCTACACCTTC.

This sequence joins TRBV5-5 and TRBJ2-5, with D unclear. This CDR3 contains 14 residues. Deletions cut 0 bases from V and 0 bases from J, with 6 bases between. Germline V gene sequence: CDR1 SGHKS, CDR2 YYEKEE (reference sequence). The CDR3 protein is CASSLVGYQETQYF. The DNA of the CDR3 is TGTGCCAGCAGCTTGGTTGGATACCAAGAGACCCAGTACTTC.

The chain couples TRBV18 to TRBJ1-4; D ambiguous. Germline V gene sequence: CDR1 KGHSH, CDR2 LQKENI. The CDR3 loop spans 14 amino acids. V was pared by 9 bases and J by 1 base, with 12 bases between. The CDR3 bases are TGTGCCAGTCTCCCCCTCCTAACTAATGAAAAACTGTTTTTT. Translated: CASLPLLTNEKLFF.

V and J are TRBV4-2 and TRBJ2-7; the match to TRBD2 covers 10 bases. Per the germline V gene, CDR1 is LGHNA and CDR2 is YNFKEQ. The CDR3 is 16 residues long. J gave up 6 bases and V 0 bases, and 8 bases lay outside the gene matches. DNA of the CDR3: TGTGCCAGCAGCCAAGATTTTACTAGCGGGGTCCGCGAGCAGTACTTC. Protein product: CASSQDFTSGVREQYF.

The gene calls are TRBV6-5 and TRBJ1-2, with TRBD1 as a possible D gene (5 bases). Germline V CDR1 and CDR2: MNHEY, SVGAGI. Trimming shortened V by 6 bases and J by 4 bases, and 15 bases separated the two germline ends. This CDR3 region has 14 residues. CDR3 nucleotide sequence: TGTGCCAGCAGGCAGTCACAGGCCCTCTATGGCTACACCTTC. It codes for CASRQSQALYGYTF.

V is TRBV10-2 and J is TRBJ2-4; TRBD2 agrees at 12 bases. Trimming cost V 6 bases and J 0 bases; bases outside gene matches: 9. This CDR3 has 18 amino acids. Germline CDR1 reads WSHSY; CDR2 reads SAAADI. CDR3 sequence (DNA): TGCGCCAGCAGACTACAACGGACTAGCGGGGTAGCCAAAAACATTCAGTACTTC. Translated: CASRLQRTSGVAKNIQYF.

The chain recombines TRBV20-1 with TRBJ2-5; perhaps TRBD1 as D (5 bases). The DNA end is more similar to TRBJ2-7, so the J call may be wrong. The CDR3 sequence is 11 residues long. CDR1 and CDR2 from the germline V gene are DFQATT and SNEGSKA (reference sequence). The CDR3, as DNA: TGCAGTGCGGCCCTGGGGCTCGAGCAGTACTTC. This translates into CSAALGLEQYF.

CDR3 DNA: TGTGCCAGCAGTTGGCCCTATAATCCAACAGGGGCCGAGCAGTACTTC. It codes for CASSWPYNPTGAEQYF. V gene TRBV6-6 combines with J gene TRBJ2-7; 7 nucleotides agree with TRBD1. After removal of 4 bases from V and 6 bases from J, the junction contained 15 bases not matched to a gene. The CDR3 has 16 residues. The germline V gene encodes CDR1 MNHNY and CDR2 SVGAGI (reference sequence).

This CDR3 reads CASKLVESRNEQFF. DNA for the CDR3: TGCGCCAGCAAATTGGTGGAAAGCCGAAATGAGCAGTTCTTC. This chain joins TRBV5-1 and TRBJ2-1; D gene unclear. This CDR3 region has 14 residues. Trimming took off 6 bases at V and 7 bases at J, with 17 bases between the two ends. Germline CDR1 and CDR2: SGHRS and YFSETQ.

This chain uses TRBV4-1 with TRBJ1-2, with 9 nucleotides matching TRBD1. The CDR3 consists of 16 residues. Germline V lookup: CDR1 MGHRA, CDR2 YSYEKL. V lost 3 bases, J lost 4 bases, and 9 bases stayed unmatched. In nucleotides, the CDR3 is TGCGCCAGCAGCCAGGGACGGGACAGGGCGATCTATGGCTACACCTTC. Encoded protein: CASSQGRDRAIYGYTF.

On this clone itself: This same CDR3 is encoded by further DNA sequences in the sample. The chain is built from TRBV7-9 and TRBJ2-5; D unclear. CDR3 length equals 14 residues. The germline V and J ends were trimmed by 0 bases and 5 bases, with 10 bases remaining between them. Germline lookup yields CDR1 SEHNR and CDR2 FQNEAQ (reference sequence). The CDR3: CASSLARPPETQYF. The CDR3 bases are TGTGCCAGCAGCTTAGCCCGGCCACCGGAGACCCAGTACTTC.

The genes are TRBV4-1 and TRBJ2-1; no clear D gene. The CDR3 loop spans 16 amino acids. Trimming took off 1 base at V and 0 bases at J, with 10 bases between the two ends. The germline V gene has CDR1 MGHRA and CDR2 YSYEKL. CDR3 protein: CASSQGALPSYNEQFF. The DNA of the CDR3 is TGCGCCAGCAGCCAAGGGGCCCTGCCCTCCTACAATGAGCAGTTCTTC.

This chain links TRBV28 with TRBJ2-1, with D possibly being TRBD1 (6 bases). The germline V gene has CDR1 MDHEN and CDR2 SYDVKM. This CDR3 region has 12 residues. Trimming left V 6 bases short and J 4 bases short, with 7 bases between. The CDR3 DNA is TGTGCCAGCAGGCAGGGGTACAATGAGCAGTTCTTC. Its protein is CASRQGYNEQFF.

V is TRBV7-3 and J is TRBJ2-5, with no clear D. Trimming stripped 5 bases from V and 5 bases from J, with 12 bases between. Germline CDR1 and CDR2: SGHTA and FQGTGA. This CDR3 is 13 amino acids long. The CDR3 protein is CASSPTMGETQYF. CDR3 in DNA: TGTGCCAGCAGCCCTACCATGGGGGAGACCCAGTACTTC.

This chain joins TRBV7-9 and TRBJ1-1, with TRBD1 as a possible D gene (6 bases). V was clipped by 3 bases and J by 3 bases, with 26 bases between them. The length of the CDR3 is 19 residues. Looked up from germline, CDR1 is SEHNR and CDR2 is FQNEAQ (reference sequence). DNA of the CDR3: TGTGCCAGCAGCTTGGGAGGGTGGGGGGCCCCCACGTCGGACACTGAAGCTTTCTTT. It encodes CASSLGGWGAPTSDTEAFF.

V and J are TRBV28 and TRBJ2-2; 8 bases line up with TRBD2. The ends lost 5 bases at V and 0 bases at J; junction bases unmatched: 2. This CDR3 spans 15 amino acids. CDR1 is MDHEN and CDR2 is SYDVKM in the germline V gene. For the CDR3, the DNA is TGTGCCAGCAGTCCGGGGGGGTCGAACACCGGGGAGCTGTTTTTT. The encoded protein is CASSPGGSNTGELFF.

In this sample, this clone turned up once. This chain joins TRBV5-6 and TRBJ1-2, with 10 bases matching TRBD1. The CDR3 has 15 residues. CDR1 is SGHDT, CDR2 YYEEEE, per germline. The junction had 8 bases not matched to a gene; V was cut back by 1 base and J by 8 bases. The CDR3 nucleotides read TGTGCCAGCAGCTTGCTCCCGGGACAGGGGACCGGCTACACCTTC. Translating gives CASSLLPGQGTGYTF.

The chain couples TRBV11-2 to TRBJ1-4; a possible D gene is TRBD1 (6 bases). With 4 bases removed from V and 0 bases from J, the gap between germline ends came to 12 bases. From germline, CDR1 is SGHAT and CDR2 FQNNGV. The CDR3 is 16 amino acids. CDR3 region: CASSSLGAATNEKLFF. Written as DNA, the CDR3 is TGTGCCAGCAGCTCCTTGGGGGCAGCAACTAATGAAAAACTGTTTTTT.

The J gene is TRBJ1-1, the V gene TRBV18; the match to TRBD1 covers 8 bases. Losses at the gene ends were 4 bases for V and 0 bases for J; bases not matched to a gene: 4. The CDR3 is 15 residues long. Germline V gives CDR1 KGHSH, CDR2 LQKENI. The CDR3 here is CASSLGQEMNTEAFF. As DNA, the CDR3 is TGTGCCAGCTCACTGGGACAGGAGATGAACACTGAAGCTTTCTTT.

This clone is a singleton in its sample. CDR3 amino acids: CASSQDRPVFPPYEQYF. CDR3 bases: TGTGCCAGCAGCCAAGATCGGCCGGTCTTTCCCCCCTACGAGCAGTACTTC. This chain links TRBV14 with TRBJ2-7, with D unclear. The CDR3 loop spans 17 amino acids. Trimming took off 0 bases at V and 2 bases at J, with 17 bases between the two ends. Germline V gene sequence: CDR1 SGHDN, CDR2 FVKESK.

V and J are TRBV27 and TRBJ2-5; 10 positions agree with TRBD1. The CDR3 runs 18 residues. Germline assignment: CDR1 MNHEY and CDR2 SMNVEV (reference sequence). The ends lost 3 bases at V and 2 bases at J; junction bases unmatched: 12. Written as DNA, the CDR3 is TGTGCCAGCAGTTTGATCCCCCCGGGACAGGGGATACAAGAGACCCAGTACTTC. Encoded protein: CASSLIPPGQGIQETQYF.

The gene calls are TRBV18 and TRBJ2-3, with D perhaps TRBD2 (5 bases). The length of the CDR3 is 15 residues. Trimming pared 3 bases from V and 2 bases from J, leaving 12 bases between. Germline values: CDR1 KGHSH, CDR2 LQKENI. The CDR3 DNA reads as TGTGCCAGCTCACCTAGCCGGGAATACACAGATACGCAGTATTTT. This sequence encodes CASSPSREYTDTQYF. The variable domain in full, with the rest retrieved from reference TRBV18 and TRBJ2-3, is NAGVMQNPRHLVRRRGQEARLRCSPMKGHSHVYWYRQLPEEGLKFMVYLQKENIIDESGMPKERFSAEFPKEGPSILRIQQVVRGDSAAYFCASSPSREYTDTQYFGPGTRLTVL.

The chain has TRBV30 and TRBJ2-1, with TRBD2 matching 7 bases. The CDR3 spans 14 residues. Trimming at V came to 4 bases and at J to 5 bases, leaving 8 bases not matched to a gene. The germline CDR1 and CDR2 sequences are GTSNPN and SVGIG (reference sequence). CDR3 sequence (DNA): TGTGCCTGGACGTTGCGGGAGTCCCACAATGAGCAGTTCTTC. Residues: CAWTLRESHNEQFF.

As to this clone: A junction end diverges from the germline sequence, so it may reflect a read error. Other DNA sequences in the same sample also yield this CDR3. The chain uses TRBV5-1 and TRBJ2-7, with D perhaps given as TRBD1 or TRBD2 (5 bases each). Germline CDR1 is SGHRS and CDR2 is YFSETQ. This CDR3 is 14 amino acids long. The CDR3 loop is CASSFGDASYEQYF. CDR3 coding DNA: TGCGCCAGCAGCTTCGGGGACGCCAGCTACGAGCAGTACTTT.

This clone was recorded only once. The CDR3 region has the DNA TGTGCCAGCAGCTTATTTTCGTTCGGGCAGGGTTATGGCTACACCTTC. It specifies CASSLFSFGQGYGYTF. The V gene is TRBV7-2, the J gene TRBJ1-2; D is perhaps TRBD1 (5 bases). Germline CDR1 and CDR2: SGHTA and FQGNSA. The germline V and J ends were trimmed by 2 bases and 5 bases, with 18 bases remaining between them. This CDR3 has 16 residues. Drawing the rest from reference TRBV7-2 and TRBJ1-2, the complete variable domain is GAGVSQSPSNKVTEKGKDVELRCDPISGHTALYWYRQSLGQGLEFLIYFQGNSAPDKSGLPSDRFSAERTGGSVSTLTIQRTQQEDSAVYLCASSLFSFGQGYGYTFGSGTRLTVV.